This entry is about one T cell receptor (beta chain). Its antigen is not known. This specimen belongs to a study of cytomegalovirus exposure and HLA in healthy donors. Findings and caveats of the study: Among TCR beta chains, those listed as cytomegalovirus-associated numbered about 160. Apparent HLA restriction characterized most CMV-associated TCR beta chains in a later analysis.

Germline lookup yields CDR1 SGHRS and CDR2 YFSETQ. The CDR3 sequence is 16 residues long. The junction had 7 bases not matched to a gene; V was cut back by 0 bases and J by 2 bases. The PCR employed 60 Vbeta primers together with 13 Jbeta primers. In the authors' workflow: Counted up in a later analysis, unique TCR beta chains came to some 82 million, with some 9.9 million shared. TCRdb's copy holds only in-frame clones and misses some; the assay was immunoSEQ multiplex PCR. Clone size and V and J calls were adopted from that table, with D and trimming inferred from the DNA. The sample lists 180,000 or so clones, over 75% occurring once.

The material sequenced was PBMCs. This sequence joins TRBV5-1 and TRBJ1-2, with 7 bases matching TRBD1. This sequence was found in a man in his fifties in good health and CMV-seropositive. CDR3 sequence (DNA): TGCGCCAGCAGCTTGGTAACAGGGGACCTCAACTATGGCTACACCTTC. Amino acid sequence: CASSLVTGDLNYGYTF.